This T cell receptor beta chain was identified in a study of cytomegalovirus exposure and HLA in healthy donors. Study background: Among several hundred genotyped donors, around 80% fell in the Caucasian-associated ancestry cluster.

Primers for the PCR totalled 60 Vbeta and 13 Jbeta. Only in-frame clones appear in the TCRdb table, and some are missing; sequencing was by immunoSEQ multiplex PCR. This sample yields 120,000 or so clones, of which under 20% are seen a single time; approximately 2.9% belongs to the top ten. Notes on this clone: The antigen is undetermined.

Study-wide results and limits: Later on, an analysis found that several of the most significant clusters appeared to be linked to common viral pathogens, which included parvovirus B19. Equally common other TCR beta chains were less clonally expanded than HLA-associated ones, a later analysis found. Using the classifier, cytomegalovirus status was reportedly diagnosed with high specificity and sensitivity.

Unmatched junction bases numbered 13, after V lost 7 bases and J lost 11 bases. Germline V gives CDR1 WSHSY, CDR2 SAAADI. This CDR3 is 13 amino acids long. Sample: PBMCs. The gene calls are TRBV10-2 and TRBJ1-1, with 7 bases lining up with TRBD1. This clonotype was sampled from a female donor in good health and CMV-seropositive. The CDR3 reads CASKFAPGQRAFF. CDR3 DNA: TGCGCCAGCAAATTTGCCCCGGGACAGCGGGCTTTCTTT.